These T cell receptor beta chains were read from a single sample in a study of CD8 T cells in ankylosing spondylitis. TCRdb reprocessed the 5' RACE reads via MiXCR and lists one record per CDR3 protein. This table has 230,000 or so distinct CDR3 sequences, 18% appearing once. What was sequenced was blood, either unsorted or a sorted T cell fraction (not recorded which). Every receptor here comes from a male donor with ankylosing spondylitis or in good health (not recorded which). The CDR3 runs from the conserved cysteine through the conserved F or W. Fields, in order: D gene, J gene, clone size, V gene, CDR3 protein, CDR3 DNA. The D gene is left open where the match is weak. Not all rows give a size; the values are once, few, many and, for expanded clones, a class.

TRBD2 | TRBJ2-1 | few | TRBV9 | CASSAGGGLINEQFF | TGTGCCAGCAGCGCCGGCGGGGGGCTTATCAATGAGCAGTTCTTC
TRBD2 | TRBJ2-7 | NA | TRBV6-1 | CASSRPRGGAYEQYF | TGTGCCAGCAGTCGGCCCCGGGGGGGAGCCTACGAGCAGTACTTC
NA | TRBJ2-5 | many | TRBV4-1 | CASSQDVGLETQYF | TGCGCCAGCAGCCAAGATGTGGGATTAGAGACCCAGTACTTC
TRBD1 | TRBJ2-7 | NA | TRBV9 | CASSNTGQGYEQYF | TGTGCCAGCAGCAACACGGGACAGGGTTACGAGCAGTACTTC
NA | TRBJ2-3 | NA | TRBV12-3/TRBV12-4 | CASTFTVGGSDTQYF | TGTGCCAGCACCTTCACTGTCGGGGGTTCAGATACGCAGTATTTT
TRBD1 | TRBJ2-7 | NA | TRBV4-3 | CASSQGQGASGEQYF | TGCGCCAGCAGCCAAGGACAGGGGGCCTCGGGCGAGCAGTACTTC
NA | TRBJ2-7 | few | TRBV24-1 | CATSDWGSHEQYF | TGTGCCACCAGTGACTGGGGTAGCCACGAGCAGTACTTC
TRBD1 | TRBJ1-1 | NA | TRBV6-5 | CASRLQGTNTEAFF | TGTGCCAGCAGGTTACAGGGGACGAACACTGAAGCTTTCTTT
NA | TRBJ1-1 | NA | TRBV12-3/TRBV12-4 | CASSLPDKQAFF | TGTGCCAGCAGTTTACCGGACAAACAAGCTTTCTTT
TRBD1 | TRBJ2-1 | NA | TRBV6-1 | CASSTAGGHNEQFF | TGTGCCAGCAGTACCGCAGGGGGCCACAATGAGCAGTTCTTC
NA | TRBJ1-1 | few | TRBV14 | CASSLSGQLEAFF | TGTGCCAGCAGCCTATCTGGACAGTTGGAAGCTTTCTTT
NA | TRBJ2-1 | NA | TRBV19 | CASSIRSGYNEQFF | TGTGCCAGTAGTATTAGGAGCGGTTACAATGAGCAGTTCTTC
NA | TRBJ2-5 | many | TRBV6-5 | CASSQGLETQYF | TGTGCCAGCAGCCAAGGGTTAGAGACCCAGTACTTC
TRBD2 | TRBJ2-7 | few | TRBV14 | CASSQSTSGPFEQYF | TGTGCCAGCAGCCAATCCACTAGCGGCCCTTTCGAGCAGTACTTC